The rows below give T cell receptor beta chains drawn from one sample of a study of T-cell reconstitution after alpha-beta-depleted transplantation in children. TCRdb recomputed calls from the PCR reads with MiXCR, one row per CDR3 protein. This table has about 980,000 distinct CDR3 sequences, about 30% appearing once. Material: PBMCs, mostly from graft donor cells, obtained 360 days after TCRalphabeta/CD19-depleted stem cell transplant. All receptors come from a boy under three years old who had a stem cell transplant for SCID, so the T cells may come from the graft donor. Each CDR3 is given with its conserved first and last residue. The order of the fields is clone size, D gene, V gene, J gene, CDR3 protein. The D gene is left open where the match is weak. Rows may omit the clone size; those that give it use once, few, many or a size class.

clone size: few; D gene: .; V gene: TRBV20-1; J gene: TRBJ2-3; CDR3 protein: CSARDGVASTDTQYF
clone size: .; D gene: TRBD1; V gene: TRBV29-1; J gene: TRBJ2-1; CDR3 protein: CSVGTGAYNEQFF
clone size: few; D gene: .; V gene: TRBV4-1; J gene: TRBJ2-3; CDR3 protein: CASSHPPSFTDTQYF
clone size: .; D gene: .; V gene: TRBV20-1; J gene: TRBJ2-1; CDR3 protein: CSAASRLPSINEQFF
clone size: few; D gene: TRBD1; V gene: TRBV11-2; J gene: TRBJ2-3; CDR3 protein: CASSSDRGLGDTQYF
clone size: .; D gene: .; V gene: TRBV12-3/TRBV12-4; J gene: TRBJ1-2; CDR3 protein: CASSHGPMGGYTF
clone size: .; D gene: TRBD1; V gene: TRBV12-3/TRBV12-4; J gene: TRBJ2-1; CDR3 protein: CASSPDRVGEQFF
clone size: .; D gene: .; V gene: TRBV6-5; J gene: TRBJ2-2; CDR3 protein: CASSYDLNTGELFF
clone size: .; D gene: .; V gene: TRBV3-1; J gene: TRBJ2-1; CDR3 protein: CASSQVQDPYNEQFF
clone size: .; D gene: TRBD2; V gene: TRBV29-1; J gene: TRBJ2-1; CDR3 protein: CSVELAGGYYNEQFF
clone size: .; D gene: TRBD1; V gene: TRBV29-1; J gene: TRBJ2-4; CDR3 protein: CSVGQGGDIQYF
clone size: .; D gene: .; V gene: TRBV6-2/TRBV6-3; J gene: TRBJ2-7; CDR3 protein: CASSYDGLSEQYF
clone size: few; D gene: .; V gene: TRBV29-1; J gene: TRBJ1-1; CDR3 protein: CSVQTGKNTEAFF
clone size: few; D gene: TRBD2; V gene: TRBV11-2; J gene: TRBJ2-7; CDR3 protein: CASSSRLLAGGLEQYF
clone size: many; D gene: .; V gene: TRBV12-3/TRBV12-4; J gene: TRBJ2-3; CDR3 protein: CASSFGRDTQYF
clone size: .; D gene: TRBD2; V gene: TRBV13; J gene: TRBJ2-5; CDR3 protein: CASSSLTSGTQETQYF
clone size: many; D gene: .; V gene: TRBV28; J gene: TRBJ2-5; CDR3 protein: CASSPPVGKETQYF
clone size: .; D gene: TRBD2; V gene: TRBV6-1; J gene: TRBJ2-2; CDR3 protein: CASSIAGANTGELFF
clone size: .; D gene: .; V gene: TRBV4-2; J gene: TRBJ2-7; CDR3 protein: CASSPILSYEQYF
clone size: .; D gene: .; V gene: TRBV5-1; J gene: TRBJ1-6; CDR3 protein: CASSFQGSGSPLHF
clone size: .; D gene: .; V gene: TRBV5-1; J gene: TRBJ2-2; CDR3 protein: CASSLEAFTGELFF
clone size: .; D gene: .; V gene: TRBV12-3/TRBV12-4; J gene: TRBJ1-2; CDR3 protein: CASSYLPGGAGYTF
clone size: .; D gene: .; V gene: TRBV4-2; J gene: TRBJ2-3; CDR3 protein: CASSPAWAGAFTDTQYF
clone size: few; D gene: .; V gene: TRBV20-1; J gene: TRBJ1-4; CDR3 protein: CSARDGTAYEKLFF
clone size: .; D gene: TRBD1; V gene: TRBV12-3/TRBV12-4; J gene: TRBJ2-7; CDR3 protein: CASSLTGTGEGPTGYEQYF
clone size: .; D gene: TRBD1; V gene: TRBV5-1; J gene: TRBJ2-7; CDR3 protein: CASRQLRQGASEQYF
clone size: few; D gene: .; V gene: TRBV12-3/TRBV12-4; J gene: TRBJ2-1; CDR3 protein: CASSLVGRYNEQFF
clone size: .; D gene: TRBD2; V gene: TRBV4-3; J gene: TRBJ2-2; CDR3 protein: CASSQGGLAGGLETGELFF
clone size: .; D gene: .; V gene: TRBV7-9; J gene: TRBJ2-7; CDR3 protein: CASSRRDAYEQYF
clone size: few; D gene: .; V gene: TRBV29-1; J gene: TRBJ2-2; CDR3 protein: CSVTGGMWTGELFF
clone size: many; D gene: TRBD2; V gene: TRBV7-2; J gene: TRBJ2-7; CDR3 protein: CASSSLAEEQYF
clone size: few; D gene: .; V gene: TRBV18; J gene: TRBJ2-7; CDR3 protein: CASSPRDLAYEQYF
clone size: .; D gene: .; V gene: TRBV20-1; J gene: TRBJ1-6; CDR3 protein: CSARTGAGSENSPLHF
clone size: .; D gene: .; V gene: TRBV11-1; J gene: TRBJ2-3; CDR3 protein: CASSWAGGFGTDTQYF
clone size: few; D gene: .; V gene: TRBV4-1; J gene: TRBJ2-6; CDR3 protein: CASSVPTGANVLTF
clone size: .; D gene: .; V gene: TRBV5-1; J gene: TRBJ2-5; CDR3 protein: CASSLEANGETQYF
clone size: few; D gene: TRBD2; V gene: TRBV4-3; J gene: TRBJ2-7; CDR3 protein: CASSQGLGRGTIYEQYF
clone size: .; D gene: TRBD2; V gene: TRBV20-1; J gene: TRBJ2-1; CDR3 protein: CSAPSGGLYNEQFF
clone size: .; D gene: .; V gene: TRBV5-6; J gene: TRBJ1-5; CDR3 protein: CASSFRGPNQPQHF
clone size: .; D gene: .; V gene: TRBV10-2; J gene: TRBJ1-1; CDR3 protein: CASTRGRAEAFF
clone size: few; D gene: .; V gene: TRBV7-6; J gene: TRBJ2-6; CDR3 protein: CASSFGDSYSGANVLTF
clone size: few; D gene: .; V gene: TRBV7-9; J gene: TRBJ1-6; CDR3 protein: CASSLSGSINSPLHF